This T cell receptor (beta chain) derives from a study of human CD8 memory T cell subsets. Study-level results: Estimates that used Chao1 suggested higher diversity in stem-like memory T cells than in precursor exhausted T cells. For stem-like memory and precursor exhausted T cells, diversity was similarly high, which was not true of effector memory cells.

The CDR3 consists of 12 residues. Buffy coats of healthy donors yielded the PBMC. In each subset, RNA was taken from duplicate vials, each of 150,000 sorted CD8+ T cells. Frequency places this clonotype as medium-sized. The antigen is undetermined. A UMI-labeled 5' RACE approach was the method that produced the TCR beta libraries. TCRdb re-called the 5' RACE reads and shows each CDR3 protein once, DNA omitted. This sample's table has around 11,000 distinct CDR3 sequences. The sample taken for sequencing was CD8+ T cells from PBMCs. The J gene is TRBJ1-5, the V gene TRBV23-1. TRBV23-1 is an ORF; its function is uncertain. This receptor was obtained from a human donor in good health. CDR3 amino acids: CASSQSVQPQHF.